The count of the clone carrying this TCR beta chain is one. Its antigen is unknown. This entry belongs to a study of T cell repertoires in ileal Crohn's disease. Study-wide background: Every patient was operated on for stricturing (roughly 61%) or penetrating (approximately 40%) complications.

V dropped 4 bases and J dropped 1; count of bases not matched to a gene: 4. The CDR3 has 16 amino acids. The germline gives CDR1 SGHDT, CDR2 YYEEEE. General study results and limits: Compared with non-smokers, active smokers at surgery showed more clonal expansions. Mucosal expansions were suggested to be mainly CD8 T cells.

TCRB immunosequencing input was roughly 530 nanograms of biopsy DNA per sample. The protocol was immunoSEQ multiplex PCR, while the TCRdb copy is restricted to in-frame clones and leaves out a portion. The repertoire consists of about 8,000 clones, with around 96% occurring once and the leading ten covering 0.2% to 0.25%. The source is an adult with Crohn's disease. The chain is built from TRBV5-6 and TRBJ1-5; the match to TRBD1 covers 11 bases. The sequencing sample was made of ileal tissue. CDR3 sequence: CASSADRGQSNQPQHF. CDR3 nucleotides: TGTGCCAGCAGCGCGGACAGGGGGCAGAGCAATCAGCCCCAGCATTTT.